The 2 T cell receptor beta chains below all came from one sample that was sequenced in a study of T cell responses to AZD1222 COVID-19 vaccine. The table came from immunoSEQ multiplex PCR; TCRdb's copy has only in-frame clones and leaves some out. The repertoire holds approximately 130,000 clones, with 92% as singletons. The sequenced sample was peripheral blood, obtained on day 0 of AZD1222 vaccination. The receptors here all came from an adult in good health.

This chain uses TRBV6-4 with TRBJ2-3; D might be TRBD1 (5 bases). The length of the CDR3 is 14 residues. The germline V gene encodes CDR1 MRHNA and CDR2 SNTAGT. The V end lost 3 bases, the J end lost 1 base, and 8 bases lay between the germline ends. In DNA, the CDR3 is TGTGCCAGCAGTGAGGGCAGGGGCACAGATACGCAGTATTTT. Translated, it gives CASSEGRGTDTQYF.

The rearrangement joins TRBV15 to TRBJ2-1, with D tentatively TRBD2 (6 bases). The CDR3 runs 18 residues. CDR1 LNHNV and CDR2 YYDKDF come from the germline V gene (reference sequence). The germline V and J ends were trimmed by 4 bases and 5 bases, with 24 bases remaining between them. The CDR3 coding sequence is TGTGCCACCAGCATTTGGTTAATTAGTGGGGGACTCAACAATGAGCAGTTCTTC. Translated, it gives CATSIWLISGGLNNEQFF.